The 9 T cell receptor beta chains below all came from one sample that was sequenced in a study of T-cell reconstitution after alpha-beta-depleted transplantation in children. It was with unique molecular identifiers that the TCRbeta library was prepared. TCRdb ran MiXCR on the PCR reads and lists one entry per CDR3 protein. This sample has approximately 640,000 distinct CDR3 sequences, with approximately 17% found just once. The specimen comprised PBMCs from the stem cell graft donor, sampled from the stem cell graft. These receptors were taken from a human donor who donated a stem cell graft to a child with acute myeloid leukemia.

This clonotype was seen a handful of times. The genes are TRBV4-2 and TRBJ2-2; unclear D gene. The V gene lost 4 bases and the J gene lost 7 bases, with 13 bases spanning the gap. CDR3 length equals 14 residues. In germline, CDR1 is LGHNA, CDR2 YNFKEQ. The CDR3 spells CASSLDFADGELFF. The DNA for the CDR3 is TGTGCCAGCAGCCTAGACTTCGCGGACGGGGAGCTGTTTTTT.

This clonotype was counted only a few times. The V gene is TRBV15, the J gene TRBJ2-7; D possibly corresponds to TRBD1 (6 bases). Germline assignment: CDR1 LNHNV and CDR2 YYDKDF (reference sequence). The CDR3 is made up of 15 amino acids. Trimming left V 0 bases short and J 0 bases short, with 9 bases between. CDR3 in amino acids: CATSRDLDSSYEQYV. Here the CDR3 DNA reads TGTGCCACCAGCAGAGATCTGGACAGCTCCTACGAGCAGTACGTC.

This sequence joins TRBV12-3 or TRBV12-4 and TRBJ2-2; 12 nucleotides agree with TRBD2. CDR3 length equals 16 residues. V lost 4 bases and J lost 3; bases outside the gene matches: 3. CDR3 in DNA: TGTGCCAGCAGTTCGGGACTAGCGGGTTACACCGGGGAGCTGTTTTTT. Protein: CASSSGLAGYTGELFF.

This clonotype was seen a handful of times. This chain uses TRBV7-9 with TRBJ2-1, with D possibly TRBD2 on 7 matching bases. The CDR3 runs 17 residues. Per germline, CDR1 SEHNR and CDR2 FQNEAQ (reference sequence). The V end lost 5 bases, the J end lost 5 bases, and 22 bases lay between the germline ends. CDR3 in amino acids: CASSPFEGGFRDNEQFF. CDR3 DNA sequence: TGTGCCAGCAGCCCATTTGAGGGGGGGTTTCGGGACAATGAGCAGTTCTTC.

This clonotype showed up many times. The rearrangement joins TRBV14 to TRBJ1-4, with D unresolved. Deletions cut 4 bases from V and 7 bases from J, with 13 bases between. Per the germline V gene, CDR1 is SGHDN and CDR2 is FVKESK. The CDR3 is 14 residues long. CDR3 bases: TGTGCCAGCAGCCTCGGATCGAACCGTGAAAAACTGTTTTTT. The encoded protein is CASSLGSNREKLFF.

This clonotype occurred a few times. The rearrangement links TRBV12-3 or TRBV12-4 to TRBJ1-2, with D maybe TRBD1 (5 bases). The CDR3 runs 15 residues. The V gene lost 4 bases and the J gene lost 4 bases, with 16 bases spanning the gap. This CDR3 reads CASSSFPQESYGYTF. CDR3 DNA sequence: TGTGCCAGCAGTTCATTCCCACAGGAGAGCTATGGCTACACCTTC.

The table lists this clonotype with many counts. The gene calls are TRBV29-1 and TRBJ2-7; D gene ambiguous. V shed 4 bases and J shed 2 bases, with 9 bases lying between them. Germline-derived CDR1 and CDR2 are SQVTM and ANQGSEA. The CDR3 totals 12 residues. CDR3 region: CSVVGRTYEQYF. The DNA of the CDR3 is TGCAGCGTTGTCGGGCGGACCTACGAGCAGTACTTC.

This clonotype was seen only a few times. This sequence joins TRBV18 and TRBJ1-4; D remains ambiguous. In germline, CDR1 is KGHSH, CDR2 LQKENI. The CDR3 totals 13 residues. V was shortened by 4 bases and J by 5 bases, with 8 bases between the two germline ends. CDR3 sequence reads: CASSQFANEKLFF. CDR3 DNA: TGTGCCAGCTCACAGTTTGCGAATGAAAAACTGTTTTTT.

This clonotype has a count of ten or more. This chain connects TRBV20-1 to TRBJ2-1; the match to TRBD2 covers 8 bases. CDR1 is DFQATT, CDR2 SNEGSKA, per germline (reference sequence). The CDR3 is 12 amino acids. V dropped 5 bases and J dropped 8; count of bases not matched to a gene: 5. The CDR3 nucleotides are TGCAGTGCTCGGGATAGCGGGGATGAGCAGTTCTTC. It specifies CSARDSGDEQFF.